The rows below give T cell receptor beta chains drawn from one sample of a study of blood T cell repertoires in COVID-19. The repertoire was sequenced with immunoSEQ multiplex PCR; TCRdb's copy has only in-frame clones and lacks some. The repertoire holds roughly 260,000 clones, with around nine tenths as singletons. The sample was peripheral blood. Source of these receptors: a man aged 40-50 years who had recovered from COVID-19. Each CDR3 is given with its conserved first and last residue. The order of the fields is J gene, V gene, D gene, clone size, CDR3 DNA, CDR3 protein. D genes are given only for firm matches. A row's size may be missing; if present it is once, few, many or a size class.

J gene: TRBJ2-1; V gene: TRBV11-2; D gene: TRBD2; clone size: -; CDR3 DNA: TGTGCCAGCAGCTTTCCGACTAGCGGGACTTCGAATGAGCAGTTCTTC; CDR3 protein: CASSFPTSGTSNEQFF
J gene: TRBJ1-1; V gene: TRBV7-3; D gene: -; clone size: -; CDR3 DNA: TGTGCCAGCAGCAACGGACGGGAGGGCACTGAAGCTTTCTTT; CDR3 protein: CASSNGREGTEAFF
J gene: TRBJ2-6; V gene: TRBV19; D gene: -; clone size: few; CDR3 DNA: TGTGCCAGTACCTCTATCAGGGGATCCGGGGCCAACGTCCTGACTTTC; CDR3 protein: CASTSIRGSGANVLTF
J gene: TRBJ2-5; V gene: TRBV27; D gene: TRBD1; clone size: once; CDR3 DNA: TGTGCCAGCAGTCCCGGACAGGGGATGGAGACCCAGTACTTC; CDR3 protein: CASSPGQGMETQYF
J gene: TRBJ1-1; V gene: TRBV6-2/TRBV6-3; D gene: TRBD1; clone size: -; CDR3 DNA: TGTGCCAGCAGTTTTGGACAGGGGAACACTGAAGCTTTCTTT; CDR3 protein: CASSFGQGNTEAFF
J gene: TRBJ1-1; V gene: TRBV30; D gene: TRBD1; clone size: -; CDR3 DNA: TGTGCCTGGAGTGCCCCGACAGGGGGGAGGTCTGAAGCTTTCTTT; CDR3 protein: CAWSAPTGGRSEAFF
J gene: TRBJ2-2; V gene: TRBV4-3; D gene: -; clone size: -; CDR3 DNA: TGCGCCAGCAGCCAAGATGTGTTGCTAGCTAACACCGGGGAGCTGTTTTTT; CDR3 protein: CASSQDVLLANTGELFF
J gene: TRBJ1-2; V gene: TRBV6-5; D gene: -; clone size: -; CDR3 DNA: TGTGCCAGCAGCCCCCGCGGGACCTATGGCTACACCTTC; CDR3 protein: CASSPRGTYGYTF
J gene: TRBJ2-7; V gene: TRBV19; D gene: TRBD2; clone size: -; CDR3 DNA: TGTGCCAGTAGTCTCGCCGGGACTAGCGGGAGTTCGTCCTACGAGCAGTACTTC; CDR3 protein: CASSLAGTSGSSSYEQYF
J gene: TRBJ2-2; V gene: TRBV7-9; D gene: -; clone size: -; CDR3 DNA: TGTGCCAGCAGCTCGGGGGAGGGGGAGCTGTTTTTT; CDR3 protein: CASSSGEGELFF
J gene: TRBJ1-5; V gene: TRBV4-1; D gene: -; clone size: once; CDR3 DNA: TGCGCCAGCAGCCAAGACGGCAATCAGCCCCAGCATTTT; CDR3 protein: CASSQDGNQPQHF